This T cell receptor (beta chain) emerged from a study of human T cells and chemical hapten exposure. Germline assignment: CDR1 GTSNPN and CDR2 SVGIG (reference sequence). The V and J ends lost 2 bases and 0 bases, in that order; junction bases with no gene match: 5. This CDR3 spans 15 amino acids. Study results and limitations: DPC sensitization left the count of TCRs above 1 in 1000 unchanged.

Extraction yielded total RNA from whole blood (unfractionated). This clonotype has a single count. Its antigen remains unidentified. TCRdb analysed the 5' RACE reads with MiXCR anew, one entry per CDR3 protein. The sample includes 110,000 or so distinct CDR3 sequences, 19% of them seen just once. The clonotype originates from a human donor in good health. This chain links TRBV30 with TRBJ2-3; 7 positions match TRBD1. DNA of the CDR3: TGTGCCTGGAGTCTAAGGACAGGAAGCACAGATACGCAGTATTTT. Translated, it gives CAWSLRTGSTDTQYF. The whole variable domain, filled in from reference TRBV30 and TRBJ2-3, reads SQTIHQWPATLVQPVGSPLSLECTVEGTSNPNLYWYRQAAGRGLQLLFYSVGIGQISSEVPQNLSASRPQDRQFILSSKKLLLSDSGFYLCAWSLRTGSTDTQYFGPGTRLTVL.